This TCR beta chain stems from a study of PD-1 blockade in classical Hodgkin lymphoma. Whole-study results and caveats: Causes of the repertoire differences remain undefined, possibly disease activity or prior therapy. The baseline diversity of complete responders showed similarity to that of newly diagnosed patients.

Brentuximab vedotin exposure varied among the patients, all of whom had relapsed after autologous stem cell transplantation. As regards this clone: Its antigen is unknown.

Clones were read by immunoSEQ multiplex PCR, and TCRdb kept only the in-frame ones, dropping some. The sample shows approximately 24,000 clones, 82% of them seen only once. The length of the CDR3 is 19 residues. The J gene is TRBJ1-1, the V gene TRBV21-1. TRBV21-1 is a pseudogene locus. The clonotype originates from a human donor with classical Hodgkin lymphoma. Source: peripheral blood mononuclear cells (PBMCs), taken before the second cycle of nivolumab. For the CDR3, the DNA is TGTGCCAGCAGCACGCAAGCGCGGTGGGACGGACTGATGAACACTGAAGCTTTCTTT. Translated: CASSTQARWDGLMNTEAFF.